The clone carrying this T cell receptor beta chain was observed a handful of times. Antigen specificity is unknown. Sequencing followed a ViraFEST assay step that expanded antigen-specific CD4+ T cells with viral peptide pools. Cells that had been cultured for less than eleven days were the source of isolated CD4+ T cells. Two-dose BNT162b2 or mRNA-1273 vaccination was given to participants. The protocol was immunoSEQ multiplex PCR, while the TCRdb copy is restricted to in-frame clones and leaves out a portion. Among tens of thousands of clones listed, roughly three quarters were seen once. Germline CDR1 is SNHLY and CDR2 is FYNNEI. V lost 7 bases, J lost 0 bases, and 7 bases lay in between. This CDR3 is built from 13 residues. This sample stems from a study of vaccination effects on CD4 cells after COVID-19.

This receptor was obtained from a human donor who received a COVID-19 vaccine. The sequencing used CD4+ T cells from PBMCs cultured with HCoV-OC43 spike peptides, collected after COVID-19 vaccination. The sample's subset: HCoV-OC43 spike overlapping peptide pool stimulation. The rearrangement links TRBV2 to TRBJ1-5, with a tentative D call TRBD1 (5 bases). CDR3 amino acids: CASTGDSNQPQHF. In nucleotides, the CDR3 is TGTGCCAGCACGGGGGATAGCAATCAGCCCCAGCATTTT.